This T cell receptor (beta chain) is from a study of shared T cell receptors in the human thymus. The CDR3 spans 18 residues. Trimming removed 0 bases from V and 0 bases from J; junction bases left unmatched: 9. Germline values: CDR1 SGDLS, CDR2 YYNGEE. Generated by immunoSEQ multiplex PCR, the TCRdb table keeps only in-frame clones and is missing some. The sample holds 500,000 to 750,000 clones, roughly 90% seen once. Only a few counts were recorded for this clone. The sample was also linked to a second study, of human thymus T cells.

This TCR came from a boy in the first two years of life with a congenital heart defect. Sequenced sample: thymocytes. The J gene is TRBJ2-1, the V gene TRBV9; 7 bases line up with TRBD2. The CDR3 coding sequence is TGTGCCAGCAGCGTAGGGGAGGGGCGACAGAGCTCCTACAATGAGCAGTTCTTC. Translating gives CASSVGEGRQSSYNEQFF.